This T cell receptor (beta chain) was sequenced for a study of graft-versus-host responses after intestinal transplantation (dated by TCRdb to 2020 to 2023). Describing the broader study: Recipients received multivisceral, liver-intestinal, or isolated intestinal transplants. All recipients received anti-thymocyte globulin induction followed by maintenance tacrolimus and steroids for around 3 years. After intestinal transplantation, graft-versus-host and host-versus-graft alloreactive T cell clones in the graft, circulation and bone marrow were tracked using bulk TCR-beta CDR3 sequencing. To identify alloreactive clones, pre-transplant mixed lymphocyte reaction products were sequenced and then compared with unstimulated pre-transplant donor and recipient T cells. Of the roughly 26 intestinal transplant recipients enrolled in the cohort, one of whom was a retransplant, a few patients without pretransplant specimens were excluded. Donor T cell macrochimerism was defined as a peak of at least 4% donor T cells among recipient peripheral blood mononuclear cells. Samples from a few later patients were sequenced in-house on an Illumina MiSeq with MiXCR processing rather than by the commercial service.

The full study reports these points: The conclusions were limited by the relatively low number and heterogeneity of the intestinal transplant patients. Peak levels of circulating GvH clones were associated with declines in HvG clones early after transplant. In the allografts of patients with donor T cell macrochimerism, GvH to HvG T cell clonal ratios were high. GvH clones turned up in recipient bone marrow, with some appearing earlier in ileal mucosa or blood, a pattern consistent with an intestinal mucosal origin.

The library was prepared using the immunoSEQ multiplex PCR assay. In most patients, genomic DNA was isolated using the Qiagen DNeasy Blood and Tissue Kit and sent frozen to Adaptive Biotechnologies for TCR sequencing. For most patients, genomic DNA was subjected to high-throughput TCR-beta CDR3 sequencing by Adaptive Biotechnologies. The authors' pipeline ran thus. Adaptive's ImmunoSEQ software supplied the TCR sequencing data for approximately 18 patients, while MiXCR and VDJtools were used to process a few other patients. To correct CD4 versus CD8 sorting errors, any sequence found in both subsets at a frequency ratio below 5:1 was removed. Because the origin of CDR3 nucleotide sequences shared between donor and recipient could not be assigned, those sequences were removed. To be classed as alloreactive, a clone needed at least 2-fold expansion over unstimulated cells and a minimum CFSE-low frequency of 0.002% (template counts) or 0.001% (read counts). Mappable clones were those detected in sequenced pre-transplant spleen, lymph node, or MLR CFSE-low populations of the donor or recipient. The cumulative frequency of alloreactive clones was calculated as a percentage of all sequences, weighted by copy number. TCRdb holds this immuneACCESS table with in-frame rearrangements only. Some clones are missing; in checked studies, unresolved V genes explain under half, and the rest has no known cause. V and J calls and clone size are given by that table; D and trimming were obtained from the DNA. The sample table contains approximately 90,000 clones; only one count was recorded for roughly 80% of them. The top ten constitute 0.65% to 0.95% of the sample.

Sequences MNHEY (CDR1) and SVGAGI (CDR2) are obtained from the germline V gene. The germline V and J ends show losses of 6 bases and 9 bases respectively, and no gene match explains 4 bases of the junction. The CDR3 contains 13 residues, cysteine and phenylalanine counted. Only CDR3 DNA remains: 39 bases, in frame from the first base. Interpreted using the paper, the time point label stands for: cells obtained before transplantation from donor or recipient. CD3+CD4+ and CD3+CD8+ populations were FACS-sorted from unstimulated pre-transplant donor and recipient cells taken from spleen or lymph nodes. To note about this clone: This clone's antigen is unknown. No base qualities exist here, and no much larger clone lies one base off it.

The sequence joins TRBV6-5 to TRBJ2-1, with 11 bases in between that match TRBD1. Source: unstimulated CD4+ T cells sorted from spleen or lymph node cells, taken before intestinal transplant. The source is a human donor who received an intestinal transplant. The CDR3 protein is CASSRGTGGEQFF. In nucleotide form, the sequence is TGTGCCAGCAGCCGCGGGACAGGGGGTGAGCAGTTCTTC.